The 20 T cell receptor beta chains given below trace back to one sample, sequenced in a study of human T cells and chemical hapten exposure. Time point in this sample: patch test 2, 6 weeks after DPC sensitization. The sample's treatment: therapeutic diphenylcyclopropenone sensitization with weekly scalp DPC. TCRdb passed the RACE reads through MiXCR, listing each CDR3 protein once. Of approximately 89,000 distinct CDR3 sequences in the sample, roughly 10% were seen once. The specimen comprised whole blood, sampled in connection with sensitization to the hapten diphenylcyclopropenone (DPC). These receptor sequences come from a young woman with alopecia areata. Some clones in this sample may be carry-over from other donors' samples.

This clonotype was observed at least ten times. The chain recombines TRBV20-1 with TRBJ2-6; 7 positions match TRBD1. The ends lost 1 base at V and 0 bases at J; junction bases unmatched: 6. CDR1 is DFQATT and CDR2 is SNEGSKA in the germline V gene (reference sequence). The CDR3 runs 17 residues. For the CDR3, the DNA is TGCAGTGCTAGAGCGGAGGACAGGCTCTCTGGGGCCAACGTCCTGACTTTC. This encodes CSARAEDRLSGANVLTF.

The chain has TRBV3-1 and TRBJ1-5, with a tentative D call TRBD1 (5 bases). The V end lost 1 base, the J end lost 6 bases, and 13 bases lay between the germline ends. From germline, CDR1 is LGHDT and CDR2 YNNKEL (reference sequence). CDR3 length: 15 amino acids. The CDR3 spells CASSQAGVGAQPQHF. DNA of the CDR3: TGTGCCAGCAGCCAAGCGGGGGTTGGGGCTCAGCCCCAGCATTTT.

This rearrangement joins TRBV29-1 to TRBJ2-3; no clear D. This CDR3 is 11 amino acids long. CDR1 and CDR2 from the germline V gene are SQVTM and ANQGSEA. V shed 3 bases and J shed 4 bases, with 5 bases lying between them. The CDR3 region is CSVDRADTQYF. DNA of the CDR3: TGCAGCGTTGATAGGGCAGATACGCAGTATTTT.

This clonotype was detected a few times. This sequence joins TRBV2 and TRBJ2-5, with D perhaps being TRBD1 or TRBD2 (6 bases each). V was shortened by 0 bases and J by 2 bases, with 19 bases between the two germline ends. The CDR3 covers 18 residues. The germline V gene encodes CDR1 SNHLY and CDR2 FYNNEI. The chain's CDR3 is CASSEAHLRGARQETQYF. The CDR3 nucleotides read TGTGCCAGCAGTGAAGCCCACCTGAGGGGGGCCCGGCAAGAGACCCAGTACTTC.

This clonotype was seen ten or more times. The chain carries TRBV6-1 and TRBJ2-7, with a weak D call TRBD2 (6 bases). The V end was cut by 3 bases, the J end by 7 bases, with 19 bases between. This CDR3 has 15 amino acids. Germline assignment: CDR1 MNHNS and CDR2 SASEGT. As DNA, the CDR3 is TGTGCCAGCAGTGATGCAGGGTTCGGGGGAACAGAGCAGTACTTC. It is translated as CASSDAGFGGTEQYF.

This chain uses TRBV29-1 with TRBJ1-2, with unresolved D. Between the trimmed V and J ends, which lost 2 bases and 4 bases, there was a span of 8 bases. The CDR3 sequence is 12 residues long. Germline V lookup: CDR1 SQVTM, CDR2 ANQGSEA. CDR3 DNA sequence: TGCAGCGTTGAACGGGCAGCCTATGGCTACACCTTC. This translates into CSVERAAYGYTF.

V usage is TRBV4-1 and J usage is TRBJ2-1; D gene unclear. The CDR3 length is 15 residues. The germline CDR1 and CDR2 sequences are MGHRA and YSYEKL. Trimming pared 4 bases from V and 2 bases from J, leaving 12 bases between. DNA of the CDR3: TGCGCCAGCAGCCCCGCAGGAGTAGCCTACAATGAGCAGTTCTTC. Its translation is CASSPAGVAYNEQFF.

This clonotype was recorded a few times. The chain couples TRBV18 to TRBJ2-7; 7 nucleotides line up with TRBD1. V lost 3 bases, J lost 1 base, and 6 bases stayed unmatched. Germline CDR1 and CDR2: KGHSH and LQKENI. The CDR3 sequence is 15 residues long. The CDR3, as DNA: TGTGCCAGCTCACCGCCGGGACAGCCGTCCTACGAGCAGTACTTC. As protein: CASSPPGQPSYEQYF.

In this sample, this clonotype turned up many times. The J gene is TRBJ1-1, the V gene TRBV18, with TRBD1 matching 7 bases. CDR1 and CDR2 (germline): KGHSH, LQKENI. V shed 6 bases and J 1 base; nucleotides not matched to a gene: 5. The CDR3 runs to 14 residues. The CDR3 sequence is CASSPDRANTEAFF. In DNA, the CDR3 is TGTGCCAGCTCCCCTGACAGGGCGAACACTGAAGCTTTCTTT.

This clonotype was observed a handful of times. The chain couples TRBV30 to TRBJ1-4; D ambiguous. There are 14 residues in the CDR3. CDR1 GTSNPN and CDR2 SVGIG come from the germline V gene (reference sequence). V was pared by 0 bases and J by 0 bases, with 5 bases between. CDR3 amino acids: CAWSVRTTNEKLFF. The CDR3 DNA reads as TGTGCCTGGAGTGTACGTACAACTAATGAAAAACTGTTTTTT.

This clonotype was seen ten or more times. The CDR3 DNA reads TGTGCCAGCAGCCCTGCGGGGAGGGTACCCTACAATGAGCAGTTCTTC. Residues: CASSPAGRVPYNEQFF. The genes are TRBV7-9 and TRBJ2-1, with 7 bases matching TRBD2. This CDR3 has 16 residues. CDR1 SEHNR and CDR2 FQNEAQ come from the germline V gene (reference sequence). V was pared by 5 bases and J by 2 bases, with 9 bases of the junction left unmatched.

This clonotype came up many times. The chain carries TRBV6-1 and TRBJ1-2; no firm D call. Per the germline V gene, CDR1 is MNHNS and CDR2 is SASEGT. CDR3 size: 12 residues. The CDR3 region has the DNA TGTGCTACGGGCATCTTGGCTTATGGCTACACCTTC. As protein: CATGILAYGYTF.

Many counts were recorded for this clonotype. Written as DNA, the CDR3 is TGTGCCAGCAGCGTAGCTTCTGTGTCCGGAAACACCATATATTTT. As protein: CASSVASVSGNTIYF. The V call is TRBV9, the J call TRBJ1-3; the D is unclear. The CDR3 extends over 15 amino acids. V lost 0 bases and J 4 bases, leaving 11 bases between the germline ends. The germline V gene has CDR1 SGDLS and CDR2 YYNGEE.

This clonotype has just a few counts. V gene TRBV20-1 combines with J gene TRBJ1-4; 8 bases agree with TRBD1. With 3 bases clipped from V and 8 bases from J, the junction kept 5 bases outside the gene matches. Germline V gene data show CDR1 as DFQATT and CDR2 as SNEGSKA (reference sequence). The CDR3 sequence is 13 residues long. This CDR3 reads CSARVTGEEKLFF. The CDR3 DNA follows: TGCAGTGCTAGGGTGACAGGGGAAGAAAAACTGTTTTTT.

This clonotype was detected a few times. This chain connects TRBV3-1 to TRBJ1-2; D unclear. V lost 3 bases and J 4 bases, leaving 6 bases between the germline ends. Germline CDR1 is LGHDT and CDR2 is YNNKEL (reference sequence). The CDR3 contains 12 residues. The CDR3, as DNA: TGTGCCAGCAGCCAGGGCGGCTATGGCTACACCTTC. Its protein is CASSQGGYGYTF.

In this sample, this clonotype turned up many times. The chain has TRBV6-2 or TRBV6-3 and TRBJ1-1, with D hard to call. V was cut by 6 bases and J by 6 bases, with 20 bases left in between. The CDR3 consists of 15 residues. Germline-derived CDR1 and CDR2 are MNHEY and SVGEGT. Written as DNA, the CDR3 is TGTGCCAGCAGAAAAACCGGGTCAAAGACTCCTGAAGCTTTCTTT. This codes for CASRKTGSKTPEAFF.

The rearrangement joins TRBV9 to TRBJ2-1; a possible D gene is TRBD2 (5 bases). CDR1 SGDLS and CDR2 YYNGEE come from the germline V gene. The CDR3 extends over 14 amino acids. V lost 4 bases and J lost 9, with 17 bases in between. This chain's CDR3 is CASSPRLSGSEQFF. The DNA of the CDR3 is TGTGCCAGCAGCCCCCGCCTATCGGGGAGTGAGCAGTTCTTC.

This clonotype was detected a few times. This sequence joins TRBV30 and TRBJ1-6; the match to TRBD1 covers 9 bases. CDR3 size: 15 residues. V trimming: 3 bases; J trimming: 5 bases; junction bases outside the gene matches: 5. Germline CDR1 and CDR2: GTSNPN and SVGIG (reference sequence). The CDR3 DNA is TGTGCCTGGAGGCCCCGGGACAGGGATAATTCACCCCTCCACTTT. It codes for CAWRPRDRDNSPLHF.

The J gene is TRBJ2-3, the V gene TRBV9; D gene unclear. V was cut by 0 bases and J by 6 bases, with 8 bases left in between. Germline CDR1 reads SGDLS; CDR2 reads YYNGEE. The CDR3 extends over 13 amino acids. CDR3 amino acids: CASSVADKDTQYF. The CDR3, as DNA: TGTGCCAGCAGCGTAGCCGATAAGGATACGCAGTATTTT.

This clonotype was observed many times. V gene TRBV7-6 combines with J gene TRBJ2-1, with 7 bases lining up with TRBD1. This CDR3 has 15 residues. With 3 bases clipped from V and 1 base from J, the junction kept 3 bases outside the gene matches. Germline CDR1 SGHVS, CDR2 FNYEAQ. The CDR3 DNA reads TGTGCCAGCAGCTTGCAGACAGGGTCCTACAATGAGCAGTTCTTC. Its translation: CASSLQTGSYNEQFF.